The TCR beta chain under discussion was sequenced for a study of blood T cells in healthy people across ages. Study information: Every two T cells gave about one barcoded beta molecule via template switching. Points from the study as a whole: Investigators viewed diversity estimates from one million T cells as underestimates, the study reported.

Trimming took off 4 bases at V and 1 base at J, with 9 bases between the two ends. This CDR3 contains 13 residues. Germline CDR1 reads DFQATT; CDR2 reads SNEGSKA (reference sequence). This clonotype was counted between two and nine times. As yet, its antigen is unknown. Next came a second PCR, run for about 6 to 12 cycles, which used a sample-barcoded 5' primer along with a J-beta primer mix. One entry per CDR3 protein, called by TCRdb with MiXCR from the 5' RACE reads. The sample lists fewer than 750,000 distinct CDR3 sequences, over 40% occurring once. Material for sequencing was blood. The rearrangement uses TRBV20-1 and TRBJ2-3; no reliable D call. The clonotype originates from a woman over 75 in good health. The CDR3 loop reads CSANNGGTDTQYF. The CDR3, as DNA: TGCAGTGCTAATAATGGGGGCACAGATACGCAGTATTTT.